Following are 3 T cell receptor beta chains from one sample sequenced in a study of T cell repertoires in cytomegalovirus infection. TCRdb fed the reads into MiXCR, producing one record per CDR3 protein. The sample contains about 600,000 distinct CDR3 sequences, more than 20% of which appear only once. What was sequenced was CD8+ T cells from PBMCs. The receptors were gathered from a human donor in good health (CMV status not recorded). Some clones in this sample may be carry-over from other donors' samples.

This clonotype came up a few times. CDR3 region: CASSLDREGLGTEAFF. Here the CDR3 DNA reads TGTGCCAGTTCCCTAGACAGGGAAGGGTTGGGCACTGAAGCTTTCTTT. This chain joins TRBV19 and TRBJ1-1; 7 positions agree with TRBD1. Unmatched junction bases numbered 16, after V lost 8 bases and J lost 4 bases. In germline, CDR1 is LNHDA, CDR2 SQIVND (reference sequence). The CDR3 extends over 16 amino acids.

In its sample, this clonotype was seen a few times. J is TRBJ1-1 and V is TRBV7-2; D possibly corresponds to TRBD1 (6 bases). The CDR3 consists of 18 residues. Germline CDR1 SGHTA, CDR2 FQGNSA. V gave up 3 bases and J gave up 2 bases, with 22 bases separating them. The CDR3 is CASSFRSHHRALNTEAFF. The CDR3 DNA follows: TGTGCCAGCAGCTTTAGGTCCCATCACAGGGCCTTAAACACTGAAGCTTTCTTT. Supplemented by reference TRBV7-2 and TRBJ1-1, the full variable domain reads GAGVSQSPSNKVTEKGKDVELRCDPISGHTALYWYRQSLGQGLEFLIYFQGNSAPDKSGLPSDRFSAERTGGSVSTLTIQRTQQEDSAVYLCASSFRSHHRALNTEAFFGQGTRLTVV.

J is TRBJ2-5 and V is TRBV25-1, with a weak D call TRBD2 (5 bases). The germline gives CDR1 MGHDK, CDR2 SYGVNS. With 2 bases removed from V and 5 bases from J, the gap between germline ends came to 6 bases. The CDR3 runs to 12 residues. In nucleotides, the CDR3 is TGTGCCAGCAGTGAACCGGGGGAGACCCAGTACTTC. It specifies CASSEPGETQYF. Combining the CDR3 with reference TRBV25-1 and TRBJ2-5 gives the whole variable domain EADIYQTPRYLVIGTGKKITLECSQTMGHDKMYWYQQDPGMELHLIHYSYGVNSTEKGDLSSESTVSRIRTEHFPLTLESARPSHTSQYLCASSEPGETQYFGPGTRLLVL.